This T cell receptor beta chain was documented in a study of T cells in Graves' hyperthyroidism and ophthalmopathy. TCR beta CDR3 region amplification was performed from RNA transcripts. An initial round of RT-PCR targeting the TCR CDR3 relied on the HTBI primer set. TCRdb recomputed calls from the multiplex PCR reads with MiXCR, one row per CDR3 protein. The sample shows more than 450,000 distinct CDR3 sequences, about 15% of them seen only once. The CDR3 runs 12 residues. Germline CDR1 and CDR2: LGHNA and YNFKEQ. To note about this clonotype: The junction does not match germline at one end; this may be a read error.

The hyperthyroidism patients had all been newly diagnosed, and their disease duration was under 2 months. Their ages ranged from 18 to 65 years. Sequencing was carried out using blood. This chain joins TRBV4-2 and TRBJ2-7; D remains ambiguous. The source of this sequence is a woman between 40 and 55 years old with Graves' hyperthyroidism. CDR3 coding DNA: TGTGCCAGCAGCTATGTCTCCGACGAGCAGTACTTC. Amino acids: CASSYVSDEQYF.